This T cell receptor beta chain was sequenced during a study of blood T cell repertoires in COVID-19. V dropped 3 bases and J dropped 10; count of bases not matched to a gene: 7. The germline gives CDR1 KGHSH, CDR2 LQKENI. The CDR3 contains 13 residues. In the source study's methods: Nucleated cell counts were estimated from reference gene primer amplification. Repertoires were generated with immunoSEQ multiplex PCR, while TCRdb's copy carries only in-frame clones and drops some. The DNA gave D and trimming, while V, J and clone size come from that table. The table shows some 400,000 clones, with roughly 86% occurring only once.

The sequence was collected from a woman aged 55-75 years with COVID-19, enrolled during active disease. Input material: peripheral blood. V and J are TRBV18 and TRBJ1-2, with 8 bases aligning to TRBD1. The CDR3 spells CASSPSDRATYTF. The CDR3 nucleotides read TGTGCCAGCTCACCGTCGGACAGGGCAACCTACACCTTC.